These 28 T cell receptor beta chains were all obtained from the same sample, sequenced in a study of T-cell memory formation after mild COVID-19. Each CDR3 protein gets one entry after TCRdb re-called the 5' RACE reads with MiXCR. The sample holds approximately 570,000 distinct CDR3 sequences, roughly 18% seen once. The sample was PBMCs or a T cell subset sorted from them (not recorded which). These receptors were taken from an adult woman who had mild COVID-19 (a few samples of this study predate the infection). Cell type and time point are not known.

Here the CDR3 reads CASTPRGATYYGYTF. The DNA of the CDR3 is TGCGCCAGCACCCCGAGAGGGGCCACCTACTATGGCTACACCTTC. The rearrangement links TRBV5-1 to TRBJ1-2; D is perhaps TRBD1 (5 bases). The CDR3 extends over 15 amino acids. The germline V gene encodes CDR1 SGHRS and CDR2 YFSETQ. V was cut by 6 bases and J by 3 bases, with 18 bases left in between.

Only a few counts were recorded for this clonotype. This chain links TRBV7-9 with TRBJ2-1, with D uncertain. Trimming pared 1 base from V and 7 bases from J, leaving 17 bases between. The CDR3 is 16 amino acids. Germline CDR1 SEHNR, CDR2 FQNEAQ (reference sequence). The DNA for the CDR3 is TGTGCCAGCAGCTTAGAAGGCAGTCTTCGTAGGAATGAGCAGTTCTTC. It translates to CASSLEGSLRRNEQFF.

This clonotype was observed a few times. The genes are TRBV5-1 and TRBJ2-7; no definite D call. The ends were cut back, 0 bases at V and 0 bases at J, with 16 bases in the middle. The germline CDR1 and CDR2 sequences are SGHRS and YFSETQ. There are 17 residues in the CDR3. The CDR3 DNA sequence: TGCGCCAGCAGCTTGGCCCTCACGGCGACCAGCTCCTACGAGCAGTACTTC. It codes for CASSLALTATSSYEQYF.

This clonotype was seen repeatedly, ten times or more. CDR3 nucleotide sequence: TGTGCCAGCAGCTCTCGCGGGGCTCGGGAGACCCAGTACTTC. This gives the protein CASSSRGARETQYF. The chain links TRBV7-9 to TRBJ2-5; perhaps TRBD2 as D (6 bases). CDR3 size: 14 residues. CDR1 SEHNR and CDR2 FQNEAQ come from the germline V gene (reference sequence). Trimming took 4 bases from V and 5 from J, leaving 14 bases between them.

The CDR3 region is CASTTTSGAYEQYF. CDR3 nucleotides: TGTGCCAGCACTACCACTAGCGGGGCTTACGAGCAGTACTTC. The V call is TRBV6-5, the J call TRBJ2-7; 10 bases are a match to TRBD2. Per the germline V gene, CDR1 is MNHEY and CDR2 is SVGAGI. Germline trimming cut 7 bases from V and 4 bases from J; bases unmatched to any gene: 7. The CDR3 totals 14 residues.

This clonotype was seen only a few times. The rearrangement links TRBV20-1 to TRBJ2-3; D unresolved. Trimming shortened V by 5 bases and J by 8 bases, and 26 bases separated the two germline ends. This CDR3 is built from 16 residues. Per the germline V gene, CDR1 is DFQATT and CDR2 is SNEGSKA (reference sequence). The CDR3 sequence: CSALPMLPGVSSTQYF. CDR3 bases: TGCAGTGCTCTCCCAATGTTACCCGGCGTATCCTCTACGCAGTATTTT.

The V and J genes are TRBV12-3 or TRBV12-4 and TRBJ1-1; TRBD1 aligns across 9 bases. This CDR3 is 16 amino acids long. V shed 3 bases and J 0 bases; nucleotides not matched to a gene: 5. CDR3 coding DNA: TGTGCCAGCAGTTTTAGGACAGGGGCTTTGAACACTGAAGCTTTCTTT. It yields the protein CASSFRTGALNTEAFF.

At least ten counts were recorded for this clonotype. V is TRBV12-3 or TRBV12-4 and J is TRBJ2-3, with 10 bases fitting TRBD2. The CDR3 is 15 amino acids. With 5 bases clipped from V and 5 bases from J, the junction kept 7 bases outside the gene matches. The CDR3 loop reads CASSTAGGKGDTQYF. CDR3 DNA: TGTGCCAGCAGTACAGCGGGAGGGAAGGGAGATACGCAGTATTTT.

This clonotype was seen more than once but under ten times. The chain is built from TRBV5-1 and TRBJ2-1; D remains unclear. This CDR3 spans 18 amino acids. Germline V gene data show CDR1 as SGHRS and CDR2 as YFSETQ. Trimming took 1 base from V and 0 from J, leaving 17 bases between them. CDR3 nucleotide sequence: TGCGCCAGCAGCTTGAAGGGTGTAATGGGCCGCTCCTACAATGAGCAGTTCTTC. It codes for CASSLKGVMGRSYNEQFF.

This clonotype was seen at least ten times. The V call is TRBV7-9, the J call TRBJ2-2; D is undetermined. V dropped 5 bases and J dropped 1 base, with 5 bases sitting between them. In germline, CDR1 is SEHNR, CDR2 FQNEAQ (reference sequence). This CDR3 is built from 13 residues. Written as DNA, the CDR3 is TGTGCCAGCAGCGTACAGAACACCGGGGAGCTGTTTTTT. It translates to CASSVQNTGELFF.

V gene TRBV6-1 combines with J gene TRBJ2-1, with TRBD2 as a possible D gene (7 bases). V was shortened by 5 bases and J by 10 bases, with 18 bases between the two germline ends. The CDR3 consists of 14 residues. The germline V gene encodes CDR1 MNHNS and CDR2 SASEGT. CDR3 sequence: CASSQGTGRGEQFF. In DNA form, the CDR3 reads TGTGCCAGCAGTCAGGGGACTGGGAGGGGGGAGCAGTTCTTC.

The table lists this clonotype with a few counts. The rearrangement links TRBV5-5 to TRBJ2-2, with 7 nucleotides matching TRBD1. Germline trimming cut 7 bases from V and 4 bases from J; bases unmatched to any gene: 10. The CDR3 contains 15 residues. The germline V gene encodes CDR1 SGHKS and CDR2 YYEKEE (reference sequence). Here the CDR3 DNA reads TGTGCCAGCCGACGACCAACAGGGGCCACCGGGGAGCTGTTTTTT. Translation: CASRRPTGATGELFF.

This clonotype was observed a few times. This chain links TRBV6-2 or TRBV6-3 with TRBJ2-7, with D perhaps matching TRBD2 (5 bases). CDR1 and CDR2 (germline): MNHEY, SVGEGT. CDR3 length: 16 amino acids. Trimming stripped 8 bases from V and 4 bases from J, with 24 bases between. CDR3 region: CASRTLYPGLTYEQYF. In nucleotides, the CDR3 is TGTGCCAGCCGTACCCTATACCCCGGACTCACTTACGAGCAGTACTTC.

This chain connects TRBV29-1 to TRBJ2-3; 11 bases agree with TRBD1. The CDR3 runs to 14 residues. Germline assignment: CDR1 SQVTM and CDR2 ANQGSEA. The V segment lost 4 bases and the J segment 2 bases; nucleotides outside the gene matches: 2. The CDR3 region has the DNA TGCAGCGTTGCGGGACAGGGGGTCACAGATACGCAGTATTTT. Translating it yields CSVAGQGVTDTQYF.

This clonotype appeared a few times. The rearrangement uses TRBV4-3 and TRBJ2-1, with D tentatively TRBD2 (5 bases). Trimming cost V 0 bases and J 7 bases, with 13 bases left between them. The CDR3 totals 15 residues. Germline CDR1 and CDR2: LGHNA and YSLEER. This CDR3 reads CASSQESPGWNEQFF. The CDR3 nucleotides read TGCGCCAGCAGCCAAGAGAGTCCGGGGTGGAATGAGCAGTTCTTC.

This rearrangement joins TRBV24-1 to TRBJ2-2, with D perhaps matching TRBD1 (6 bases). Germline loops: CDR1 KGHDR, CDR2 SFDVKD. The CDR3 contains 14 residues. Deletions cut 4 bases from V and 7 bases from J, with 12 bases between. CDR3 nucleotides: TGTGCCACCAGTGACTCGGCAGGGGTCGGGGAGCTGTTTTTT. Its protein is CATSDSAGVGELFF.

This rearrangement joins TRBV6-5 to TRBJ2-7; tentatively, D is TRBD1 or TRBD2 (5 bases each). CDR1 MNHEY and CDR2 SVGAGI come from the germline V gene. The length of the CDR3 is 16 residues. The V gene lost 6 bases and the J gene lost 1 base, with 19 bases spanning the gap. CDR3 protein: CASSSGTERSSYEQYF. The CDR3 DNA is TGTGCCAGCAGCTCCGGGACCGAGAGAAGTTCCTACGAGCAGTACTTC.

This clonotype has more than one count but fewer than ten. The CDR3 nucleotides read TGTGCCAGCACCACTGATTACACTTATACTAGCCTCCGAACTGGGGCCAACGTCCTGACTTTC. It is translated as CASTTDYTYTSLRTGANVLTF. The rearrangement uses TRBV6-5 and TRBJ2-6, with a weak D call TRBD2 (6 bases). Between the trimmed V and J ends, which lost 7 bases and 2 bases, there was a span of 30 bases. Germline V gene data show CDR1 as MNHEY and CDR2 as SVGAGI. There are 21 residues in the CDR3.

This sequence joins TRBV3-1 and TRBJ2-4; TRBD1 or TRBD2 may be the D gene (5 bases each). The V end was cut by 4 bases, the J end by 7 bases, with 11 bases between. Germline CDR1 reads LGHDT; CDR2 reads YNNKEL (reference sequence). This CDR3 contains 13 residues. The chain's CDR3 is CASSPDEGNIQYF. CDR3 sequence (DNA): TGTGCCAGCAGCCCGGATGAGGGGAACATTCAGTACTTC.

This clonotype was found a few times. This sequence joins TRBV14 and TRBJ2-2; perhaps TRBD1 as D (6 bases). Germline V CDR1 and CDR2: SGHDN, FVKESK. There are 17 residues in the CDR3. V dropped 0 bases and J dropped 5 bases, with 16 bases sitting between them. CDR3 coding DNA: TGTGCCAGCAGCCAAGATTTGTTGGGGGCGCGGACCGGGGAGCTGTTTTTT. Its translation is CASSQDLLGARTGELFF.

V gene TRBV6-5 combines with J gene TRBJ2-7; 11 bases align to TRBD1. Germline CDR1 MNHEY, CDR2 SVGAGI. Trimming cost V 6 bases and J 8 bases; bases outside gene matches: 9. The CDR3 has 14 amino acids. CDR3: CASSTTGQGAKQYF. DNA of the CDR3: TGTGCCAGCAGCACCACTGGACAGGGGGCGAAGCAGTACTTC.

This sequence joins TRBV30 and TRBJ2-7; D gene unclear. Looked up from germline, CDR1 is GTSNPN and CDR2 is SVGIG (reference sequence). The CDR3 runs 13 residues. V was trimmed by 2 bases and J by 3 bases, leaving 11 bases between them. DNA for the CDR3: TGTGCCTGGAGTTTGCTAGGGAACTACGAGCAGTACTTC. Translation: CAWSLLGNYEQYF.

The CDR3 region has the DNA TGCGCCAGCAGCTTGGTACCGGTGGGGGATTCTAGCACAGATACGCAGTATTTT. This sequence encodes CASSLVPVGDSSTDTQYF. The chain uses TRBV5-1 and TRBJ2-3; TRBD1 or TRBD2 may be the D gene (5 bases each). The CDR3 is made up of 18 amino acids. The germline gives CDR1 SGHRS, CDR2 YFSETQ. The germline V and J ends were trimmed by 0 bases and 0 bases, with 17 bases remaining between them.

The CDR3 nucleotides read TGTGCCAGCAGCTCTGACGACAGGGGGCGTTTGAACGAGCAGTACTTC. It encodes CASSSDDRGRLNEQYF. The chain recombines TRBV7-9 with TRBJ2-7; TRBD1 agrees at 10 bases. V trimming: 4 bases; J trimming: 5 bases; junction bases outside the gene matches: 11. This CDR3 has 16 residues. In germline, CDR1 is SEHNR, CDR2 FQNEAQ (reference sequence).

This clonotype appeared a few times. This sequence joins TRBV11-2 and TRBJ2-7, with 8 nucleotides matching TRBD2. The CDR3 is made up of 16 amino acids. The V gene's germline CDR1 is SGHAT and CDR2 FQNNGV. With V trimmed by 6 bases and J by 1 base, 11 bases remained unmatched. The CDR3 DNA follows: TGTGCCAGCAGGGGATTAAGCGGGGGTAGGTCCTACGAGCAGTACTTC. Protein product: CASRGLSGGRSYEQYF.

V is TRBV12-5 and J is TRBJ1-1; 9 bases line up with TRBD1. CDR1 and CDR2 (germline): LGHNT, FRNRAP. The CDR3 has 16 amino acids. The junction had 13 bases not matched to a gene; V was cut back by 0 bases and J by 11 bases. The CDR3 DNA is TGTGCTAGTGGTTTGGTACTTGGTTCGGGACAGGGTAATGCTTTCTTT. Its protein product is CASGLVLGSGQGNAFF.

This clonotype was observed a handful of times. This sequence joins TRBV6-6 and TRBJ2-1; D call uncertain. The germline V gene encodes CDR1 MNHNY and CDR2 SVGAGI (reference sequence). CDR3 length equals 12 residues. The ends were cut back, 0 bases at V and 10 bases at J, with 7 bases in the middle. The CDR3 region has the DNA TGTGCCAGCAGTTACTCGATTACCGAGCAGTTCTTC. Protein: CASSYSITEQFF.

This clonotype has just a few counts. This chain links TRBV4-1 with TRBJ2-7; no reliable D call. The germline V gene has CDR1 MGHRA and CDR2 YSYEKL. V shed 4 bases and J shed 5 bases, with 18 bases lying between them. The CDR3 runs to 15 residues. CDR3 amino acids: CASSRVRAGLDEQYF. CDR3 in DNA: TGCGCCAGCAGCCGCGTCCGGGCCGGATTGGACGAGCAGTACTTC.